Listed below are T cell receptor beta chains from one sample, sequenced in a study of blood T cell repertoires in COVID-19. Only in-frame clones appear in the TCRdb table, and some are missing; sequencing was by immunoSEQ multiplex PCR. The sample lists around 110,000 clones; 70% to 90% were seen once. Sequencing input: peripheral blood. The receptors come from a young man with acute or convalescent COVID-19. Both conserved end residues are trimmed from each CDR3.

j_call	v_call	cdr3_aa
TRBJ1-1	TRBV7-9	ASSLVGQGAKGTEAF
TRBJ2-5	TRBV7-7	ASSPRRGQTMGGETQY
TRBJ1-4	TRBV12-3/TRBV12-4	ASSPPQGGKLF
TRBJ2-2	TRBV29-1	SVASGLNTGELF
TRBJ2-5	TRBV7-9	ASSFSGGRETQY
TRBJ2-3	TRBV10-3	AILASTDTQY
TRBJ1-4	TRBV13	ASSVPGQGGTNEKLF
TRBJ2-3	TRBV9	ASSVGQRGGRSTDTQY
TRBJ2-2	TRBV18	ASSPRTSGSWGTGELF
TRBJ1-1	TRBV14	ASSPLERGTEAF
TRBJ1-2	TRBV14	ASSQDRGGYT
TRBJ1-5	TRBV15	ATTTGGRGNQPQH
TRBJ2-2	TRBV19	ASESVRGTGELF
TRBJ2-5	TRBV5-6	ASNWGWETQY
TRBJ1-4	TRBV3-1/TRBV3-2	ATSSKALAGQKLF
TRBJ1-5	TRBV7-2	ASSLQRNQPQH
TRBJ1-1	TRBV18	ASSPRAEPMNTEAF
TRBJ1-2	TRBV11-3	ASSFDRAGQTY
TRBJ1-1	TRBV5-1	ASTNHKTGNTEAF
TRBJ2-5	TRBV12-5	ASGLSDREETQY
TRBJ2-2	TRBV18	ASSPGLAGVYAGELF
TRBJ1-2	TRBV29-1	SGGDRGVGGYT
TRBJ2-2	TRBV10-3	AISAGGQGPTGELF
TRBJ2-2	TRBV19	ASNTGQTNTGELF
TRBJ1-1	TRBV14	ASSHPTVRRTEAF
TRBJ1-6	TRBV6-6	ASSYRQGNNSPLH
TRBJ2-3	TRBV4-2	ASSQETSGTDTQY
TRBJ2-5	TRBV4-1	ASSQRGSSGSEETQY
TRBJ2-5	TRBV5-6	ASSRHGGEETQY
TRBJ1-1	TRBV18	ASSPRPGVGTEAF
TRBJ2-1	TRBV20-1	SASGYNEQF
TRBJ1-1	TRBV5-4	ASSLAENTEAF
TRBJ1-1	TRBV10-3	AISGQGLNTEAF
TRBJ2-1	TRBV30	AWRGFGGRGNEQF
TRBJ1-1	TRBV29-1	SVEGGGSTEAF
TRBJ2-5	TRBV7-9	ASSLDIPETQY
TRBJ2-5	TRBV19	ASSISREVETQY
TRBJ2-3	TRBV7-2	ASSLVTLRGGGDTQY
TRBJ2-7	TRBV7-2	ASSSGTEAYEQY
TRBJ1-1	TRBV10-3	ATANGQLTEAF
TRBJ1-2	TRBV4-1	ASSQVFYSYNYGYT
TRBJ2-7	TRBV18	ASSKGDEQY
TRBJ2-1	TRBV5-1	ASSQRTSGSYNEQF